One and the same sample provided the 28 T cell receptor beta chains below, sequenced in a study of radiotherapy plus CTLA-4 blockade in lung cancer. Some clones are missing from TCRdb's copy, which holds only in-frame ones; the method was immunoSEQ multiplex PCR. The repertoire holds roughly 59,000 clones, with approximately 67% as singletons. This specimen consisted of peripheral blood, obtained from a patient treated with radiotherapy plus ipilimumab. The receptors shown here come from a human donor with non-small cell lung cancer whose response to radiotherapy plus ipilimumab could not be evaluated.

The chain recombines TRBV12-5 with TRBJ2-3; D remains ambiguous. The CDR3 totals 14 residues. Germline V lookup: CDR1 LGHNT, CDR2 FRNRAP. V was cut by 7 bases and J by 2 bases, with 13 bases left in between. In nucleotides, the CDR3 is TGTGCTAGTGACAATGGCTTCACCACAGATACGCAGTATTTT. Its translation is CASDNGFTTDTQYF.

The chain links TRBV5-1 to TRBJ2-3; D possibly corresponds to TRBD1 (5 bases). V lost 1 base, J lost 6 bases, and 15 bases lay in between. The CDR3 sequence is 15 residues long. CDR1 and CDR2 (germline): SGHRS, YFSETQ. The CDR3 reads CASSLRPLQEDTQYF. The CDR3 coding sequence is TGCGCCAGCAGCTTGCGCCCTCTACAGGAGGATACGCAGTATTTT.

The chain couples TRBV19 to TRBJ2-1, with D possibly matching TRBD2 (6 bases). The V end was cut by 6 bases, the J end by 3 bases, with 15 bases between. CDR3 length: 15 residues. From germline, CDR1 is LNHDA and CDR2 SQIVND (reference sequence). Here the CDR3 reads CASRADRLVYNEQFF. In nucleotides, the CDR3 is TGTGCCAGTAGGGCAGACAGACTAGTCTACAATGAGCAGTTCTTC.

J is TRBJ1-4 and V is TRBV19; 10 nucleotides match TRBD1. CDR1 is LNHDA and CDR2 is SQIVND in the germline V gene (reference sequence). There are 14 residues in the CDR3. The V segment lost 5 bases and the J segment 7 bases; nucleotides outside the gene matches: 4. CDR3 loop: CASSPGQGIEKLFF. The CDR3 bases are TGTGCCAGTAGTCCGGGACAGGGGATTGAAAAACTGTTTTTT. The complete variable domain, with remaining parts taken from reference TRBV19 and TRBJ1-4, reads DGGITQSPKYLFRKEGQNVTLSCEQNLNHDAMYWYRQDPGQGLRLIYYSQIVNDFQKGDIAEGYSVSREKKESFPLTVTSAQKNPTAFYLCASSPGQGIEKLFFGSGTQLSVL.

The V gene is TRBV10-3, the J gene TRBJ1-1; no reliable D call. This CDR3 region has 13 residues. V was pared by 4 bases and J by 1 base, with 7 bases between. Germline V gene lookup returns CDR1 ENHRY and CDR2 SYGVKD. CDR3 bases: TGTGCCATCAGTGCCCTAGAGAACACTGAAGCTTTCTTT. This sequence encodes CAISALENTEAFF.

This clone occurred once. The chain employs TRBV9 and TRBJ1-2, with 9 nucleotides matching TRBD1. Trimming cost V 4 bases and J 6 bases; bases outside gene matches: 19. CDR1 SGDLS and CDR2 YYNGEE come from the germline V gene. The CDR3 spans 18 residues. The CDR3 DNA is TGTGCCAGCAGCCCCGATCCAGGGGGGACAGGGATGTTTAATGGCTACACCTTC. It codes for CASSPDPGGTGMFNGYTF.

The chain couples TRBV19 to TRBJ1-5, with TRBD1 identical over 9 bases. The CDR3 length is 18 residues. Germline trimming cut 3 bases from V and 4 bases from J; bases unmatched to any gene: 13. In germline, CDR1 is LNHDA, CDR2 SQIVND (reference sequence). The CDR3 sequence is CASSIGQGRIYGNQPQHF. The DNA of the CDR3 is TGTGCCAGTAGTATCGGACAGGGGAGAATTTATGGGAATCAGCCCCAGCATTTT.

This chain connects TRBV9 to TRBJ2-1, with TRBD2 matching 12 bases. Looked up from germline, CDR1 is SGDLS and CDR2 is YYNGEE. V lost 0 bases, J lost 9 bases, and 13 bases stayed unmatched. The CDR3 loop spans 18 amino acids. In DNA form, the CDR3 reads TGTGCCAGCAGCGTAGGGGATCCGGCTAGCGGGGGGGATATTGAGCAGTTCTTC. Protein: CASSVGDPASGGDIEQFF.

The chain couples TRBV28 to TRBJ1-1; tentatively, D is TRBD1 (6 bases). The CDR3 contains 15 residues. Germline V lookup: CDR1 MDHEN, CDR2 SYDVKM. V gave up 2 bases and J gave up 1 base, with 11 bases separating them. CDR3 sequence: CASSLAGGWNTEAFF. The CDR3 DNA reads TGTGCCAGCAGTTTAGCGGGGGGCTGGAACACTGAAGCTTTCTTT.

This clone has a handful of counts. The chain carries TRBV7-3 and TRBJ2-1, with 10 bases aligning to TRBD2. The CDR3 loop spans 15 amino acids. The germline V gene encodes CDR1 SGHTA and CDR2 FQGTGA. Germline trimming cut 1 base from V and 9 bases from J; bases unmatched to any gene: 6. CDR3 region: CASSLNLAGVTEQFF. The CDR3 DNA sequence: TGTGCCAGCAGCTTAAACCTAGCGGGAGTAACTGAGCAGTTCTTC.

This clone was seen only a few times. This chain links TRBV19 with TRBJ1-3, with TRBD1 as a possible D gene (5 bases). In germline, CDR1 is LNHDA, CDR2 SQIVND (reference sequence). V was pared by 6 bases and J by 4 bases, with 13 bases between. CDR3 size: 14 residues. The CDR3 bases are TGTGCCAGTAGCCGCGGGGCAACGGGAAACACCATATATTTT. This encodes CASSRGATGNTIYF.

Remarks on this clone: Other nucleotide sequences from this sample produce the same CDR3. This chain uses TRBV9 with TRBJ1-1; 10 bases align to TRBD1. V gave up 3 bases and J gave up 1 base; unmatched junction bases: 0. The CDR3 is made up of 14 amino acids. Looked up from germline, CDR1 is SGDLS and CDR2 is YYNGEE. The CDR3 region is CASSGTGGNTEAFF. DNA for the CDR3: TGTGCCAGCAGCGGGACAGGGGGGAACACTGAAGCTTTCTTT.

This chain links TRBV5-1 with TRBJ2-1, with 9 bases lining up with TRBD2. This CDR3 is built from 16 residues. Germline CDR1 is SGHRS and CDR2 is YFSETQ. Trimming took 4 bases from V and 9 from J; bases not matched to a gene: 14. The CDR3 reads CASSPGTGTSLGEQFF. CDR3 bases: TGCGCCAGCAGCCCTGGGACCGGGACTAGCTTAGGTGAGCAGTTCTTC.

This chain links TRBV30 with TRBJ1-5, with a weak D call TRBD1 (6 bases). CDR1 GTSNPN and CDR2 SVGIG come from the germline V gene (reference sequence). This CDR3 contains 14 residues. Deletions cut 2 bases from V and 7 bases from J, with 15 bases between. The CDR3 sequence: CAWSRGAAGQPQHF. In DNA form, the CDR3 reads TGTGCCTGGAGTCGGGGGGCCGCTGGACAGCCCCAGCATTTT.

This clone was detected only a few times. An end of the junction does not agree with germline; a read error may underlie this. The chain is built from TRBV7-9 and TRBJ2-7; perhaps TRBD1 as D (6 bases). This CDR3 contains 13 residues. Germline-derived CDR1 and CDR2 are SEHNR and FQNEAQ (reference sequence). Written as DNA, the CDR3 is TGCGCCAGCAGCTACGGACAGTCCTACGAGCAGTACTTC. Encoded protein: CASSYGQSYEQYF.

In regard to this clone: At one boundary the junction diverges from the germline segment, which might be a read error. The CDR3 nucleotides are TGCACCAGCAGCCGAGGGACAGAGGGCCTGGGGAGCACTGAAGCTTTCTTT. The encoded protein is CTSSRGTEGLGSTEAFF. V is TRBV4-1 and J is TRBJ1-1; 7 nucleotides line up with TRBD1. The germline V gene has CDR1 MGHRA and CDR2 YSYEKL. CDR3 length: 17 residues.

This chain uses TRBV6-5 with TRBJ2-5; D possibly corresponds to TRBD1 (5 bases). The DNA end is more similar to TRBJ2-7, so the J call may be wrong. The CDR3 runs to 16 residues. Germline V gene lookup returns CDR1 MNHEY and CDR2 SVGAGI. CDR3 DNA sequence: TGTGCCAGCAGTTACTCAACAGGAGAGGTCCCCTACGAGCAGTACTTC. Its protein is CASSYSTGEVPYEQYF.

The chain is built from TRBV19 and TRBJ1-1; TRBD1 is a possible D gene (5 bases). The V gene lost 10 bases and the J gene lost 2 bases, with 14 bases spanning the gap. This CDR3 is 13 amino acids long. In germline, CDR1 is LNHDA, CDR2 SQIVND (reference sequence). As DNA, the CDR3 is TGTGCCATCGACTCGGGGGATAACACTGAAGCTTTCTTT. It yields the protein CAIDSGDNTEAFF.

V usage is TRBV18 and J usage is TRBJ1-2; D possibly corresponds to TRBD1 (6 bases). V lost 0 bases to trimming and J lost 2 bases, with 16 bases between them. This CDR3 is built from 17 residues. Germline V CDR1 and CDR2: KGHSH, LQKENI. The CDR3 bases are TGTGCCAGCTCACCACCGCTAGCGGAGGGGGACAACTATGGCTACACCTTC. It translates to CASSPPLAEGDNYGYTF.

Regarding this clone: Other DNA sequences in this specimen translate into the identical CDR3. The rearrangement uses TRBV5-6 and TRBJ2-1; TRBD2 aligns across 9 bases. CDR1 is SGHDT and CDR2 is YYEEEE in the germline V gene. J lost 6 bases, V lost 4 bases, and 8 bases had no gene match. The CDR3 covers 15 residues. This CDR3 reads CASSRGLAGLNEQFF. The CDR3 nucleotides read TGTGCCAGCAGCCGCGGGCTAGCGGGACTCAATGAGCAGTTCTTC.

This clone was counted between two and nine times. The J gene is TRBJ2-3, the V gene TRBV5-1; 8 bases line up with TRBD2. The CDR3 is 20 amino acids. Per germline, CDR1 SGHRS and CDR2 YFSETQ. V lost 0 bases, J lost 5 bases, and 20 bases stayed unmatched. Here the CDR3 DNA reads TGCGCCAGCAGCTTGGTCGGGGGGGCCGACAAATGGACTAGCCAAGATACGCAGTATTTT. Protein product: CASSLVGGADKWTSQDTQYF.

This rearrangement joins TRBV5-4 to TRBJ2-5, with D possibly matching TRBD1 (6 bases). The CDR3 covers 14 residues. Trimming shortened V by 2 bases and J by 5 bases, and 13 bases separated the two germline ends. Germline V gene data show CDR1 as SGHNT and CDR2 as YYREEE (reference sequence). The CDR3 nucleotides read TGTGCCAGCAGCTTTACAGGGTCTGGCGAGACCCAGTACTTC. It yields the protein CASSFTGSGETQYF.

The J gene is TRBJ2-7, the V gene TRBV28, with a weak D call TRBD2 (6 bases). Germline V gene data show CDR1 as MDHEN and CDR2 as SYDVKM. V gave up 4 bases and J gave up 3 bases, with 7 bases separating them. The CDR3 covers 12 residues. CDR3 loop: CASSWRVYEQYF. Written as DNA, the CDR3 is TGTGCCAGCAGTTGGAGGGTCTACGAGCAGTACTTC.

This chain joins TRBV28 and TRBJ1-2, with a possible D match to TRBD1 (6 bases). CDR1 and CDR2 (germline): MDHEN, SYDVKM. This CDR3 has 16 amino acids. V lost 5 bases and J 4 bases, leaving 20 bases between the germline ends. This CDR3 is CASSPRWTVPGYGYTF. CDR3 sequence (DNA): TGTGCCAGCAGTCCGCGCTGGACAGTTCCCGGCTATGGCTACACCTTC.

This clone has only a few counts. The genes are TRBV5-1 and TRBJ2-2; a weak D match, TRBD2 (6 bases). The CDR3 is 15 residues long. CDR1 and CDR2 from the germline V gene are SGHRS and YFSETQ. The germline V and J ends were trimmed by 0 bases and 6 bases, with 12 bases remaining between them. The DNA for the CDR3 is TGCGCCAGCAGCTTGGCCCAGGGCGGGGCCGGGGAGCTGTTTTTT. The encoded protein is CASSLAQGGAGELFF.

J is TRBJ2-6 and V is TRBV7-9; the D is unclear. CDR1 is SEHNR and CDR2 is FQNEAQ in the germline V gene (reference sequence). This CDR3 spans 16 amino acids. V dropped 5 bases and J dropped 4 bases, with 15 bases sitting between them. This CDR3 reads CASSPNWARGANVLTF. The CDR3 DNA reads as TGTGCCAGCAGCCCTAACTGGGCGCGAGGGGCCAACGTCCTGACTTTC.

This clone was seen a few times. The rearrangement uses TRBV5-8 and TRBJ2-3; 8 bases match TRBD2. The CDR3 is made up of 15 amino acids. V trimming: 5 bases; J trimming: 1 base; junction bases outside the gene matches: 6. Germline CDR1 reads SGHTS; CDR2 reads YDEGEE. The CDR3 is CASSKPRGGTDTQYF. The DNA for the CDR3 is TGTGCCAGCAGTAAACCGCGGGGGGGCACAGATACGCAGTATTTT. The full variable domain, with the rest looked up from reference TRBV5-8 and TRBJ2-3, is EAGVTQSPTHLIKTRGQQATLRCSPISGHTSVYWYQQALGLGLQFLLWYDEGEERNRGNFPPRFSGRQFPNYSSELNVNALELEDSALYLCASSKPRGGTDTQYFGPGTRLTVL.

The chain links TRBV30 to TRBJ1-6, with D possibly matching TRBD1 (5 bases). Deletions cut 0 bases from V and 10 bases from J, with 10 bases between. The germline V gene encodes CDR1 GTSNPN and CDR2 SVGIG (reference sequence). This CDR3 is 13 amino acids long. CDR3 sequence reads: CAWSVQERSPLHF. In DNA, the CDR3 is TGTGCCTGGAGTGTACAGGAGCGATCACCCCTCCACTTT.